The entry below gives a single T cell receptor (beta chain) sequence along with its context. There is no known antigen for this receptor. No quality values exist for individual bases; no much larger clone is one base distant. The immunoSEQ Assay was used to sequence TCR beta CDR3 regions from DNA. In the paper's pipeline: To compute T cell density, TCR beta template counts were normalized to usable DNA, which was estimated by amplifying housekeeping genes. Using the preseqR package, richness was estimated by extrapolating to 120,000 templates for tissue samples and 400,000 templates for PBMC samples. Clonality was taken to be one minus Pielou's evenness. Tissue-enriched TCRs were identified by differential abundance testing using productive amino-acid clonotypes, minimum total count 5 and alpha 0.1. Repertoire overlap between compartments was quantified with the Jaccard Index and Morisita Overlap Index. GLIPH grouped TCR beta CDR3s together with public tetramer-defined viral CDR3s, and a viral motif had to include at least three viral sequences and also show V-gene enrichment. TCRdb carries this immuneACCESS record with in-frame sequences only. Its versions omit some clonotypes, under half of them owing to an unresolved V gene in the studies checked, with the rest unexplained. The D gene and trimming were derived from the DNA, and the V and J assignments and clone size from that table. The sample table lists fewer than 1,900 clones, around 25% of them with a count of one. The top ten constitute around 13% of the sample.

The data stem from a study of T cells in localized non-small cell lung cancer (dated by TCRdb to the early 2020s). In terms of the full investigation: The study analyzed T cell repertoires of around 250 early-stage NSCLC patients, comparing tumors and uninvolved tumor-adjacent lungs. The cohort was made up of 236 treatment-naive NSCLC patients whose localized lung tumors had been resected. The mean age of the NSCLC patients was about 62 years, with 120 to 150 men and 100 to 110 women. Summary of the overall study and its limitations: Because of the exploratory design, TCR variables were selected using unadjusted p-values without false-discovery rate correction. The highest T cell clonality was observed in uninvolved tumor-adjacent lung, where clonality exceeded that of tumor, suggesting that antigenic responses were more focused in uninvolved tumor-adjacent lung. Multi-region tumor sequencing was not performed, so intratumor heterogeneity could not be excluded. Higher T cell density in blood was associated with longer overall survival, whereas higher clonality in adjacent lung was associated with shorter survival. A median of about 55 of the top 100 tumor clones were detected in paired uninvolved adjacent lung, and around 30 of these tumor clones were also found among the top 100 clones of the paired uninvolved adjacent lung.

CDR1 and CDR2 were assigned from the germline V gene as SGHNT and YENEEA. Clipping removes 4 bases from V and 10 bases from J, with 18 as the unmatched junction base count. The CDR3, cysteine through phenylalanine, is 16 amino acids long. Only the CDR3 DNA is retained, 48 bases long and in frame from the first base. Uninvolved adjacent lung was sampled at least 2 cm away from the tumor margin, and two independent pathologists confirmed that the tissue had no atypia. At diagnosis, peripheral blood, uninvolved tumor-adjacent lung and tumor were collected and were preserved as a mix of fresh-frozen and FFPE material.

Sequenced here: normal lung tissue next to the tumor, sampled before any cancer treatment. The V and J segments used are TRBV11-3 and TRBJ1-1, and TRBD1 aligns with 7 junction nucleotides. This TCR came from a male donor older than 55 with stage I lung adenocarcinoma. The CDR3 protein is CASSSTFDRAGVAAFF. The DNA sequence is TGTGCCAGCAGCTCAACATTCGACAGGGCAGGAGTTGCAGCTTTCTTT.